The sequence of this T cell receptor (beta chain) was determined in a study of T cells in Graves' hyperthyroidism and ophthalmopathy. Study in general: Before treatment of any kind, peripheral blood was taken at initial diagnosis.

This clonotype has at least ten counts. The target antigen is unknown. Diagnosis relied on clinical symptoms, serum thyroxine and TRAb, thyroid ultrasound and orbital computed tomography. Whole-study results and caveats: Ophthalmopathy was identified by the model a median approximately six months ahead of onset.

Researchers took RNA transcripts and amplified the TCR beta CDR3 regions from them. HTBI primers were the set used in a first-round RT-PCR of the TCR CDR3. TCRdb reanalysed the multiplex PCR reads using MiXCR and keeps one entry per CDR3 protein. The sample holds 50,000 to 60,000 distinct CDR3 sequences; approximately 48% are singletons and the top ten take roughly 9.7%. Between the trimmed V and J ends, which lost 2 bases and 0 bases, there was a span of 12 bases. This CDR3 has 17 residues. Looked up from germline, CDR1 is SGHRS and CDR2 is YFSETQ. The specimen sequenced was blood. The sequence was obtained from a woman between 45 and 65 years old with Graves' ophthalmopathy. The chain recombines TRBV5-1 with TRBJ1-6, with D tentatively TRBD1 (5 bases). As DNA, the CDR3 is TGCGCCAGCAGCTTAGGGACTCCCAGCTCCTATAATTCACCCCTCCACTTT. Its translation is CASSLGTPSSYNSPLHF.